What follows is one T cell receptor beta chain and its context. Its antigen is currently unknown. The sample's treatment: oral pan-JAK inhibitor, 5-10 mg twice daily. Peripheral blood and lesional scalp punch biopsies were taken from alopecia areata patients. RNA was extracted and reverse transcribed into cDNA as the sequencing template. Only in-frame clones appear in the TCRdb table, and some are missing; sequencing was by immunoSEQ multiplex PCR. Seen here are fewer than 150,000 clones, 82% observed once, and the top ten hold approximately 25%. Germline V gives CDR1 SGHRS, CDR2 YFSETQ. The CDR3 covers 13 residues. The J segment lost 4 bases and the V segment lost 4 bases, leaving 4 bases of the junction unmatched. The source of the sample is a study of CD8+ T cells in alopecia areata. Study-wide results and caveats: Mouse data revealed clearer TCR sharing than patient data did, a gap possibly tied to HLA. Amid tofacitinib therapy, many expanded lesional clones stayed present in scalp and blood.

The gene calls are TRBV5-1 and TRBJ2-7; TRBD1 aligns across 8 bases. The sequence was obtained from a human donor with alopecia areata. The specimen was CD8+ T cells sorted from blood, collected at week 4, from a patient treated with tofacitinib. As DNA, the CDR3 is TGCGCCAGCAGCCAGGACAGGGAATACGAGCAGTACTTC. Protein sequence: CASSQDREYEQYF.